A selection of T cell receptor beta chains follows, all from one sample in a study of cytomegalovirus exposure and HLA in healthy donors. The table came from immunoSEQ multiplex PCR; TCRdb's copy has only in-frame clones and leaves some out. The sample consists of about 110,000 clones, about 85% of them appearing once. The sequencing input was PBMCs. The source of these receptors is a young woman in good health and CMV-seropositive. Each CDR3 is given with its conserved first and last residue. Each record gives: CDR3 length, V gene, D gene, J gene, clone size, CDR3 protein, CDR3 DNA. D genes are given only for firm matches. For some rows the clone size is stated as once, few or many, or as a class when expanded; others skip it.

CDR3 length: 15
V gene: TRBV15
D gene: TRBD1
J gene: TRBJ1-2
clone size: NA
CDR3 protein: CATSRGRDRVYGYTF
CDR3 DNA: TGTGCCACCAGCAGAGGCCGGGACAGGGTCTATGGCTACACCTTC

CDR3 length: 16
V gene: TRBV6-5
D gene: TRBD1
J gene: TRBJ1-1
clone size: NA
CDR3 protein: CASSSGGDRENTEAFF
CDR3 DNA: TGTGCCAGCAGTTCAGGGGGGGACAGGGAAAACACTGAAGCTTTCTTT

CDR3 length: 18
V gene: TRBV4-3
D gene: TRBD1
J gene: TRBJ1-6
clone size: NA
CDR3 protein: CASSQDLRTGGYNSPLHF
CDR3 DNA: TGCGCCAGCAGCCAAGACCTCCGGACAGGGGGGTATAATTCACCCCTCCACTTT

CDR3 length: 14
V gene: TRBV5-5
D gene: NA
J gene: TRBJ1-5
clone size: NA
CDR3 protein: CASSWEGGNQPQHF
CDR3 DNA: TGTGCCAGCAGCTGGGAAGGGGGCAATCAGCCCCAGCATTTT

CDR3 length: 16
V gene: TRBV6-5
D gene: NA
J gene: TRBJ1-6
clone size: NA
CDR3 protein: CASSYQIGGVNSPLHF
CDR3 DNA: TGTGCCAGCAGTTATCAAATTGGAGGAGTTAATTCACCCCTCCACTTT

CDR3 length: 16
V gene: TRBV6-6
D gene: NA
J gene: TRBJ1-4
clone size: once
CDR3 protein: CASSYGEGGGNEKLFF
CDR3 DNA: TGTGCCAGCAGTTATGGGGAAGGGGGGGGGAATGAAAAACTGTTTTTT

CDR3 length: 14
V gene: TRBV4-1
D gene: NA
J gene: TRBJ1-1
clone size: NA
CDR3 protein: CASSPGESFAEAFF
CDR3 DNA: TGCGCCAGCAGCCCCGGAGAGTCTTTCGCTGAAGCTTTCTTT

CDR3 length: 15
V gene: TRBV11-2
D gene: TRBD2
J gene: TRBJ2-7
clone size: NA
CDR3 protein: CASSLDLAGIHEQYF
CDR3 DNA: TGTGCCAGCAGCTTAGACCTAGCGGGGATCCACGAGCAGTACTTC

CDR3 length: 15
V gene: TRBV28
D gene: TRBD1
J gene: TRBJ2-2
clone size: NA
CDR3 protein: CASGTGTGRSGELFF
CDR3 DNA: TGTGCCAGCGGAACCGGGACAGGGCGTTCCGGGGAGCTGTTTTTT

CDR3 length: 13
V gene: TRBV28
D gene: NA
J gene: TRBJ2-2
clone size: NA
CDR3 protein: CASTRGQTGELFF
CDR3 DNA: TGTGCCAGCACGCGGGGGCAGACCGGGGAGCTGTTTTTT

CDR3 length: 12
V gene: TRBV4-1
D gene: NA
J gene: TRBJ2-1
clone size: NA
CDR3 protein: CASSQGGGEQFF
CDR3 DNA: TGCGCCAGCAGCCAAGGTGGGGGGGAGCAGTTCTTC

CDR3 length: 16
V gene: TRBV28
D gene: NA
J gene: TRBJ2-3
clone size: NA
CDR3 protein: CASSSGPGTDTDTQYF
CDR3 DNA: TGTGCCAGCAGTTCGGGCCCCGGGACTGACACAGATACGCAGTATTTT

CDR3 length: 16
V gene: TRBV9
D gene: TRBD2
J gene: TRBJ2-7
clone size: NA
CDR3 protein: CASSAHQGAGGYEQYF
CDR3 DNA: TGTGCCAGCAGCGCCCACCAGGGTGCGGGGGGCTACGAGCAGTACTTC

CDR3 length: 13
V gene: TRBV19
D gene: TRBD1
J gene: TRBJ2-1
clone size: NA
CDR3 protein: CASSMDRAGEQFF
CDR3 DNA: TGTGCCAGTAGTATGGACAGGGCCGGTGAGCAGTTCTTC

CDR3 length: 14
V gene: TRBV6-5
D gene: TRBD1
J gene: TRBJ2-7
clone size: NA
CDR3 protein: CASSYTGGTYEQYF
CDR3 DNA: TGTGCCAGCAGTTATACAGGGGGAACCTACGAGCAGTACTTC

CDR3 length: 18
V gene: TRBV7-2
D gene: TRBD2
J gene: TRBJ2-5
clone size: NA
CDR3 protein: CASSFGLAGGPNQETQYF
CDR3 DNA: TGTGCCAGCAGCTTTGGGCTAGCGGGGGGGCCGAATCAAGAGACCCAGTACTTC

CDR3 length: 14
V gene: TRBV5-1
D gene: TRBD1
J gene: TRBJ1-4
clone size: NA
CDR3 protein: CASSWDRGQEKLFF
CDR3 DNA: TGCGCCAGCAGCTGGGACAGGGGGCAGGAAAAACTGTTTTTT